This passage covers 23 T cell receptor beta chains from one sample sequenced in a study of T cell repertoires in cytomegalovirus infection. One entry per CDR3 protein, called by TCRdb with MiXCR from the reads. The data show roughly 800,000 distinct CDR3 sequences, approximately 32% seen once. No antigen is known for these receptors. The sequences come from cultured CD8+ T cells from PBMCs, collected from culture after CMV antigen stimulation. These receptors originate from a human donor in good health (CMV status not recorded). Some clones in this sample may be carry-over from other donors' samples.

This sequence joins TRBV19 and TRBJ1-1, with 10 bases lining up with TRBD1. The CDR3 sequence is 14 residues long. The trim removed 6 bases at V and 3 bases at J, leaving 4 bases unmatched. The germline V gene has CDR1 LNHDA and CDR2 SQIVND (reference sequence). The CDR3 region is CASSMDRGDTEAFF. The CDR3 DNA reads TGTGCCAGTAGCATGGACAGGGGGGACACTGAAGCTTTCTTT.

This clonotype was found a few times. The chain has TRBV4-1 and TRBJ2-1; 10 nucleotides match TRBD2. The J segment lost 3 bases and the V segment lost 0 bases, leaving 17 bases of the junction unmatched. Germline loops: CDR1 MGHRA, CDR2 YSYEKL. This CDR3 comprises 21 residues. The chain's CDR3 is CASSQDPERGGLSLYYNEQFF. The DNA for the CDR3 is TGCGCCAGCAGCCAAGATCCGGAGCGGGGGGGCTTGTCCCTCTACTACAATGAGCAGTTCTTC.

J is TRBJ1-3 and V is TRBV6-5, with 7 bases aligning to TRBD1. Germline V gives CDR1 MNHEY, CDR2 SVGAGI. The CDR3 covers 14 residues. With V trimmed by 6 bases and J by 4 bases, 6 bases remained unmatched. The CDR3 DNA is TGTGCCAGCAGACCTCAGGGGGTCGGAAACACCATATATTTT. This sequence encodes CASRPQGVGNTIYF.

This clonotype was detected a few times. CDR3 in DNA: TGTGCCAGCAGCTATCAGGGTGTCCCTGAAGCTTTCTTT. Encoded protein: CASSYQGVPEAFF. The rearrangement joins TRBV6-6 to TRBJ1-1, with a tentative D call TRBD1 (5 bases). Germline V gene lookup returns CDR1 MNHNY and CDR2 SVGAGI (reference sequence). The V end was cut by 6 bases, the J end by 6 bases, with 14 bases between. CDR3 length equals 13 residues.

This clonotype was counted many times. V usage is TRBV12-3 or TRBV12-4 and J usage is TRBJ1-1; D uncertain. With 5 bases removed from V and 2 bases from J, the gap between germline ends came to 9 bases. The CDR3 runs to 13 residues. The CDR3, as DNA: TGTGCCAGCAGTCCCGGGATCAACACTGAAGCTTTCTTT. As protein: CASSPGINTEAFF.

About this clonotype itself: A much more abundant neighbour one base away suggests this may be a read error. The rearrangement joins TRBV12-3 or TRBV12-4 to TRBJ2-3, with D maybe TRBD2 (6 bases). Trimming pared 2 bases from V and 7 bases from J, leaving 16 bases between. CDR3 length equals 15 residues. The chain's CDR3 is CASSLYAGSVNTQYF. The CDR3, as DNA: TGTGCCAGCAGTTTATACGCGGGGTCCGTGAATACGCAGTATTTT.

This chain uses TRBV12-3 or TRBV12-4 with TRBJ2-1, with TRBD2 matching over 7 bases. Germline trimming cut 5 bases from V and 2 bases from J; bases unmatched to any gene: 6. The CDR3 sequence is 15 residues long. The CDR3 sequence: CASSQRGKAYNEQFF. The CDR3, as DNA: TGTGCCAGCAGTCAGCGGGGTAAAGCCTACAATGAGCAGTTCTTC.

The CDR3 sequence: CASSSSRGGESTDTQYF. The CDR3 bases are TGTGCCAGCAGCTCTTCCCGGGGCGGGGAGAGCACAGATACGCAGTATTTT. The J gene is TRBJ2-3, the V gene TRBV7-8, with D possibly matching TRBD2 (6 bases). Germline assignment: CDR1 SGHVS and CDR2 FQNEAQ. The CDR3 sequence is 17 residues long. Trimming removed 4 bases from V and 0 bases from J, with 17 bases in between.

Only a few counts were recorded for this clonotype. V is TRBV7-6 and J is TRBJ2-3; D not resolved. The V and J ends lost 4 bases and 0 bases respectively, with 14 bases between them. CDR1 is SGHVS and CDR2 is FNYEAQ in the germline V gene. The CDR3 is 16 residues long. The CDR3 spells CASSSLAPYSTDTQYF. The DNA for the CDR3 is TGTGCCAGCAGCTCCTTAGCACCGTATAGCACAGATACGCAGTATTTT.

The chain links TRBV9 to TRBJ2-3; D remains ambiguous. There are 13 residues in the CDR3. The V end lost 3 bases, the J end lost 6 bases, and 11 bases lay between the germline ends. CDR1 SGDLS and CDR2 YYNGEE come from the germline V gene. The CDR3: CASSDGHEDTQYF. The CDR3 DNA reads TGTGCCAGCAGCGATGGGCATGAGGATACGCAGTATTTT.

The V call is TRBV20-1, the J call TRBJ1-6, with D maybe TRBD1 (6 bases). The germline CDR1 and CDR2 sequences are DFQATT and SNEGSKA (reference sequence). Trimming removed 7 bases at V and 0 bases at J, with 13 bases between. The CDR3 extends over 15 amino acids. The CDR3 DNA reads as TGCAGTGTTACCCCGGACAGCTCCTATAATTCACCCCTCCACTTT. It yields the protein CSVTPDSSYNSPLHF.

This clonotype was observed a handful of times. The rearrangement joins TRBV28 to TRBJ2-7; D possibly corresponds to TRBD2 (5 bases). Germline-derived CDR1 and CDR2 are MDHEN and SYDVKM. The CDR3 covers 13 residues. Trimming shortened V by 5 bases and J by 1 base, and 9 bases separated the two germline ends. The CDR3 reads CASSTTGSYEQYV. CDR3 nucleotide sequence: TGTGCCAGCAGTACGACGGGATCCTACGAGCAGTACGTC.

The table lists this clonotype with a few counts. As DNA, the CDR3 is TGTGCCAGCAGTTACTCAGCGCGGCAGTATTACAATGAGCAGTTCTTC. This gives the protein CASSYSARQYYNEQFF. The V and J genes are TRBV6-5 and TRBJ2-1, with D unresolved. V lost 0 bases to trimming and J lost 4 bases, with 13 bases between them. In germline, CDR1 is MNHEY, CDR2 SVGAGI. The CDR3 is 16 residues long.

A word on this clonotype: This is likely a read error, given that the CDR3 carries no conserved phenylalanine or tryptophan at its end. The chain has TRBV5-1 and TRBJ2-1; D not resolved. The CDR3 is 12 amino acids. Trimming took off 4 bases at V and 3 bases at J, with 5 bases between the two ends. Germline CDR1 reads SGHRS; CDR2 reads YFSETQ. The CDR3 DNA reads TGCGCCAGCAGCGGCAGCTACAATGAGCAGTTCTCC. Protein sequence: CASSGSYNEQFS.

The V gene is TRBV7-8, the J gene TRBJ2-1; a weak D match, TRBD1 (6 bases). Between the trimmed V and J ends, which lost 1 base and 3 bases, there was a span of 13 bases. Germline-derived CDR1 and CDR2 are SGHVS and FQNEAQ. The CDR3 length is 16 residues. CDR3 nucleotides: TGTGCCAGCAGCTTAGAAGTACAGGGCCGCTACAATGAGCAGTTCTTC. It codes for CASSLEVQGRYNEQFF.

To note about this clonotype: Sequence at one end of the junction differs from germline and may be a read error. CDR3 in DNA: TGTGCTAGCAGCTTAGGTGTGGGACACCACAATGAGCAGTTCTTC. This gives the protein CASSLGVGHHNEQFF. The chain has TRBV7-7 and TRBJ2-1, with TRBD1 as a possible D gene (6 bases). The germline V gene has CDR1 SSHAT and CDR2 FNYEAQ (reference sequence). The CDR3 length is 15 residues. Using reference TRBV7-7 and TRBJ2-1 for the parts outside the CDR3, the full variable domain is GAGVSQSPRYKVTKRGQDVTLRCDPISSHATLYWYQQALGQGPEFLTYFNYEAQPDKSGLPSDRFSAERPEGSISTLTIQRTEQRDSAMYRCASSLGVGHHNEQFFGPGTRLTVL.

The V call is TRBV6-5, the J call TRBJ2-5; D gene ambiguous. Trimming took off 3 bases at V and 3 bases at J, with 17 bases between the two ends. Germline V gene sequence: CDR1 MNHEY, CDR2 SVGAGI. The CDR3 covers 16 residues. CDR3 DNA: TGTGCCAGCAGTTATAGTCGACCGACCTCTAAAGAGACCCAGTACTTC. Amino acids: CASSYSRPTSKETQYF.

This clonotype showed up many times. The chain employs TRBV7-2 and TRBJ2-1; D unclear. The germline V gene encodes CDR1 SGHTA and CDR2 FQGNSA. The CDR3 loop spans 12 amino acids. Between the trimmed V and J ends, which lost 0 bases and 8 bases, there was a span of 5 bases. CDR3 loop: CASSLATDEQFF. The CDR3 region has the DNA TGTGCCAGCAGCTTAGCTACAGATGAGCAGTTCTTC.

In its sample, this clonotype was seen many times. The J gene is TRBJ1-1, the V gene TRBV6-6, with D unresolved. The CDR3 covers 14 residues. Trimming cost V 0 bases and J 1 base, with 6 bases left between them. Germline assignment: CDR1 MNHNY and CDR2 SVGAGI (reference sequence). The CDR3 spells CASSYSTQNTEAFF. In DNA, the CDR3 is TGTGCCAGCAGTTACTCGACGCAGAACACTGAAGCTTTCTTT.

The rearrangement joins TRBV4-2 to TRBJ2-1, with D perhaps matching TRBD2 (5 bases). Germline values: CDR1 LGHNA, CDR2 YNFKEQ. Trimming pared 4 bases from V and 3 bases from J, leaving 13 bases between. The CDR3 is 15 residues long. This chain's CDR3 is CASSPNWRNYNEQFF. CDR3 DNA: TGTGCCAGCAGCCCTAACTGGAGGAACTACAATGAGCAGTTCTTC.

This clonotype was found a few times. The chain combines TRBV6-2 or TRBV6-3 with TRBJ2-3, with D possibly matching TRBD1 (6 bases). Germline CDR1 and CDR2: MNHEY and SVGEGT. V was trimmed by 6 bases and J by 6 bases, leaving 13 bases between them. The length of the CDR3 is 13 residues. The DNA for the CDR3 is TGTGCCAGCAGCGACAGGTATCGGGATACGCAGTATTTT. It is translated as CASSDRYRDTQYF.

This clonotype was recorded a few times. J is TRBJ2-2 and V is TRBV29-1; D could derive from TRBD1 or TRBD2 (5 bases each). The germline V gene encodes CDR1 SQVTM and CDR2 ANQGSEA. CDR3 length: 13 residues. Trimming stripped 3 bases from V and 2 bases from J, with 7 bases between. This CDR3 is CSVEGVNTGELFF. CDR3 sequence (DNA): TGCAGCGTTGAGGGGGTTAACACCGGGGAGCTGTTTTTT.

The chain uses TRBV19 and TRBJ2-6, with D possibly matching TRBD2 (6 bases). Trimming pared 3 bases from V and 2 bases from J, leaving 8 bases between. This CDR3 comprises 15 residues. The germline CDR1 and CDR2 sequences are LNHDA and SQIVND (reference sequence). CDR3 nucleotides: TGTGCCAGTAGTATTGGCGGGGCTGGGGCCAACGTCCTGACTTTC. Translated: CASSIGGAGANVLTF.